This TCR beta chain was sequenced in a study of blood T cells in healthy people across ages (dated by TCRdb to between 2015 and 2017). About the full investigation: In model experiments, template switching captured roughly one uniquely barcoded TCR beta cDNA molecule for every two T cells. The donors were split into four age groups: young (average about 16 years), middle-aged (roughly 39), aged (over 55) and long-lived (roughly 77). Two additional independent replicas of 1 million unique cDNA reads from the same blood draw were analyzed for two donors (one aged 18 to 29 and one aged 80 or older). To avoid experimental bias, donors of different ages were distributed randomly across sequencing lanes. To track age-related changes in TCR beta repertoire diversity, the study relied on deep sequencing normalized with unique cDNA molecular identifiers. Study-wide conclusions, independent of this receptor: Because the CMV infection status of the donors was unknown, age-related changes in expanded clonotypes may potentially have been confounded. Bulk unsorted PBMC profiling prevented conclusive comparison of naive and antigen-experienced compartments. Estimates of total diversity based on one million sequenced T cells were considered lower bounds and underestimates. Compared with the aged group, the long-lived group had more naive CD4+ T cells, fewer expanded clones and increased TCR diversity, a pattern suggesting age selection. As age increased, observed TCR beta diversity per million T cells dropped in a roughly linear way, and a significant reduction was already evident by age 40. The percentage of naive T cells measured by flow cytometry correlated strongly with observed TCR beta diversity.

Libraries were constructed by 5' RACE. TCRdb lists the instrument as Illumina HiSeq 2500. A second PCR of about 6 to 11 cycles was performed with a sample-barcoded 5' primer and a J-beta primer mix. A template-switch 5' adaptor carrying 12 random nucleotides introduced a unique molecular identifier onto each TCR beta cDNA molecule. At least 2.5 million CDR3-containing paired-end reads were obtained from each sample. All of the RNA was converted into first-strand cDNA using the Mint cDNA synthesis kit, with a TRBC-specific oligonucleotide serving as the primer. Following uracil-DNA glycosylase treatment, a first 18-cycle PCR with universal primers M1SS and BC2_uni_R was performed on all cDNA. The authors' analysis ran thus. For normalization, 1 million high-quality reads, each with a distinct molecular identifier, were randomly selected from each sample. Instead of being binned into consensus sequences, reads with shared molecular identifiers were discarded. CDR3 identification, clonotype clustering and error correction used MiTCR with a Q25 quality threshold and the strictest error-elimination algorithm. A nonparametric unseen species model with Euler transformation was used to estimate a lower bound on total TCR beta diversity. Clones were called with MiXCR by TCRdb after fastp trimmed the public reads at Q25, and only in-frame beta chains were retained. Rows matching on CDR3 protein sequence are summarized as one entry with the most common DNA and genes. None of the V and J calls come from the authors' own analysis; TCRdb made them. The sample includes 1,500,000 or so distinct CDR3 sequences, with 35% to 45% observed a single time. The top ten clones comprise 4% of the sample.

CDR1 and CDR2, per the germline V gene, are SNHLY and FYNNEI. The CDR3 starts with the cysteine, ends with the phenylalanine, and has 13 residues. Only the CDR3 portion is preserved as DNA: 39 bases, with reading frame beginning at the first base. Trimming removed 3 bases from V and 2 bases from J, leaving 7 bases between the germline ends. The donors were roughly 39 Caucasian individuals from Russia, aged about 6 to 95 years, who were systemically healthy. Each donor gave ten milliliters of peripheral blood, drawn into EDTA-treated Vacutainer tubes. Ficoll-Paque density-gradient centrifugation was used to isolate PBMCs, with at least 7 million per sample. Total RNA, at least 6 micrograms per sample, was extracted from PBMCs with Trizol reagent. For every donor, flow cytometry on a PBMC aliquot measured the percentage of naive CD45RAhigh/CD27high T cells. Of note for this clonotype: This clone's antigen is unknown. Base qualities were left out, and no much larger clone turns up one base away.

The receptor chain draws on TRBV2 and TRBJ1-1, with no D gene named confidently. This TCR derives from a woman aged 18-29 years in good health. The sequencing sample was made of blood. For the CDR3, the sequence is CASSDTSNTEAFF. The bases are TGTGCCAGCAGTGATACCAGTAACACTGAAGCTTTCTTT.